The entry that follows covers one TCR beta chain sequence. This specimen belongs to a study of blood T cell repertoires in COVID-19. This table comes from immunoSEQ multiplex PCR, and its TCRdb copy is limited to in-frame clones, with some not included. This sample has 250,000 to 350,000 clones; about nine tenths occur once, and the top ten carry 6% to 8%. The germline gives CDR1 GTSNPN, CDR2 SVGIG (reference sequence). Trimming left V 1 base short and J 8 bases short, with 11 bases between. The CDR3 spans 12 residues. The chain uses TRBV30 and TRBJ1-2; unclear D gene. The TCR comes from a woman aged 45 to 65 with COVID-19, enrolled during active disease. The sequenced material came from peripheral blood. The CDR3 is CAWSAIRRGYTF. The DNA for the CDR3 is TGTGCCTGGAGTGCAATAAGGAGGGGCTACACCTTC.